This note documents a single T cell receptor beta chain sequence. Sequencing used immunoSEQ multiplex PCR; TCRdb keeps in-frame clones, though not all of them. The sample carries roughly 70,000 clones, more than 85% recorded once. This entry comes from a study of technical replicates of blood from several donors. The V gene's germline CDR1 is MNHEY and CDR2 SVGAGI. Trimming cost V 2 bases and J 6 bases, with 4 bases left between them. The CDR3 consists of 11 residues. The chain uses TRBV6-5 and TRBJ1-1; D gene ambiguous. The TCR was taken from a human donor in good health. Some clones in this sample may be carry-over from other donors' samples. The sequenced material came from PBMCs. The CDR3 coding sequence is TGTGCCAGCAGTTACGGAGCTGAAGCTTTCTTT. It is translated as CASSYGAEAFF.